What follows are 8 T cell receptor beta chains derived from one specimen sequenced in a study of T cells after yellow fever vaccination. TCRdb re-called the 5' RACE reads with MiXCR, one entry per CDR3 protein. The sample includes approximately 450,000 distinct CDR3 sequences, roughly 20% of them seen just once. The specimen comprised PBMCs, sampled before the yellow fever booster vaccination. These receptors all come from a man younger than 35 who received the YFV17D yellow fever vaccine.

In this sample, this clonotype turned up many times. The chain uses TRBV10-3 and TRBJ2-7; 7 nucleotides agree with TRBD1. V was clipped by 6 bases and J by 3 bases; unmatched bases: 5. The CDR3 contains 13 residues. Per the germline V gene, CDR1 is ENHRY and CDR2 is SYGVKD. This CDR3 is CAISPGTDYEQYF. In nucleotides, the CDR3 is TGTGCCATCAGCCCCGGGACAGACTACGAGCAGTACTTC.

This clonotype occurred a few times. The V gene is TRBV10-2, the J gene TRBJ1-1; TRBD1 matches at 10 bases. The ends lost 6 bases at V and 5 bases at J; junction bases unmatched: 6. Germline lookup yields CDR1 WSHSY and CDR2 SAAADI. The CDR3 runs to 14 residues. CDR3 sequence: CASREPGQGTEAFF. CDR3 DNA sequence: TGCGCCAGCAGAGAACCGGGACAGGGGACTGAAGCTTTCTTT.

This clonotype was observed a few times. This chain connects TRBV5-5 to TRBJ1-1; D is unclear. The CDR3 spans 16 residues. The germline V gene has CDR1 SGHKS and CDR2 YYEKEE (reference sequence). The germline V and J ends were trimmed by 2 bases and 0 bases, with 14 bases remaining between them. CDR3 amino acids: CASSFGMVSLNTEAFF. The CDR3 DNA follows: TGTGCCAGCAGCTTTGGTATGGTGTCCTTGAACACTGAAGCTTTCTTT.

The gene calls are TRBV5-1 and TRBJ2-6, with D unclear. The V gene's germline CDR1 is SGHRS and CDR2 YFSETQ. This CDR3 region has 15 residues. Deletions cut 4 bases from V and 3 bases from J, with 11 bases between. CDR3 bases: TGCGCCAGCAGCCCTAAACCCGATGGGGCCAACGTCCTGACTTTC. Its protein product is CASSPKPDGANVLTF. Together with reference TRBV5-1 and TRBJ2-6, the CDR3 gives the full variable domain: KAGVTQTPRYLIKTRGQQVTLSCSPISGHRSVSWYQQTPGQGLQFLFEYFSETQRNKGNFPGRFSGRQFSNSRSEMNVSTLELGDSALYLCASSPKPDGANVLTFGAGSRLTVL.

The sample holds a few counts of this clonotype. The V call is TRBV15, the J call TRBJ2-1, with 8 bases fitting TRBD1. J was trimmed by 8 bases and V by 0 bases; bases with no gene match: 12. This CDR3 is built from 17 residues. Germline CDR1 and CDR2: LNHNV and YYDKDF (reference sequence). The DNA of the CDR3 is TGTGCCACCAGCAGAGATTTGCTCGACAGGGGCGTTCATGAGCAGTTCTTC. Its protein product is CATSRDLLDRGVHEQFF. Using reference TRBV15 and TRBJ2-1 for the parts outside the CDR3, the full variable domain is DAMVIQNPRYQVTQFGKPVTLSCSQTLNHNVMYWYQQKSSQAPKLLFHYYDKDFNNEADTPDNFQSRRPNTSFCFLDIRSPGLGDTAMYLCATSRDLLDRGVHEQFFGPGTRLTVL.

The rearrangement links TRBV4-2 to TRBJ1-6; 7 positions agree with TRBD1. Unmatched junction bases numbered 12, after V lost 4 bases and J lost 6 bases. Germline V gene lookup returns CDR1 LGHNA and CDR2 YNFKEQ. The CDR3 has 17 residues. CDR3 loop: CASSRSTRDSSNSPLHF. CDR3 in DNA: TGTGCCAGCAGCCGCTCTACCCGGGACAGCTCTAATTCACCCCTCCACTTT.

This clonotype was counted between two and nine times. The chain uses TRBV7-6 and TRBJ2-4, with D possibly called TRBD1 or TRBD2 (7 bases each). CDR1 is SGHVS, CDR2 FNYEAQ, per germline. The CDR3 has 16 residues. Trimming pared 4 bases from V and 3 bases from J, leaving 16 bases between. CDR3 amino acids: CASSSPGGVDKNIQYF. The CDR3, as DNA: TGTGCCAGCAGCTCCCCAGGGGGGGTTGACAAAAACATTCAGTACTTC.

V is TRBV5-1 and J is TRBJ1-1; D not certain. V dropped 5 bases and J dropped 4 bases, with 15 bases sitting between them. The CDR3 totals 14 residues. Germline V CDR1 and CDR2: SGHRS, YFSETQ. CDR3 nucleotides: TGCGCCAGCAGGACCGCGACCCATGGCACTGAAGCTTTCTTT. Translated, it gives CASRTATHGTEAFF.